One sample yielded the 24 T cell receptor beta chains listed below, sequenced in a study of T-cell memory formation after mild COVID-19. TCRdb itself ran the 5' RACE reads through MiXCR, one entry per CDR3 protein. The data contain roughly 350,000 distinct CDR3 sequences, roughly 20% of them seen just once; the ten biggest clones take up around 12%. Material for sequencing was PBMCs or a T cell subset sorted from them (not recorded which). The receptor set was obtained from an adult woman who had mild COVID-19 (a few samples of this study predate the infection). Cell type and time point are not known.

In its sample, this clonotype was seen a few times. The V and J genes are TRBV3-1 and TRBJ1-1, with D tentatively TRBD1 (5 bases). With 4 bases removed from V and 3 bases from J, the gap between germline ends came to 21 bases. The CDR3 totals 17 residues. Germline CDR1 and CDR2: LGHDT and YNNKEL (reference sequence). This chain's CDR3 is CASSRRNPGPWDTEAFF. The CDR3 DNA sequence: TGTGCCAGCAGCCGAAGGAATCCGGGGCCTTGGGACACTGAAGCTTTCTTT.

Only a few counts were recorded for this clonotype. Here the CDR3 reads CASTPGGGRLKTQYF. The DNA for the CDR3 is TGTGCCAGCACGCCCGGTGGAGGGAGGTTAAAGACCCAGTACTTC. The J gene is TRBJ2-5, the V gene TRBV3-1, with a possible D match to TRBD2 (6 bases). CDR3 length: 15 amino acids. V dropped 7 bases and J dropped 6 bases, with 21 bases sitting between them. Germline V gene data show CDR1 as LGHDT and CDR2 as YNNKEL (reference sequence).

Only a few counts were recorded for this clonotype. The genes are TRBV2 and TRBJ2-7; D is unresolved. Trimming removed 8 bases at V and 6 bases at J, with 11 bases between. This CDR3 is 11 amino acids long. In germline, CDR1 is SNHLY, CDR2 FYNNEI. This CDR3 is CASQPGREQYF. CDR3 coding DNA: TGTGCCAGCCAGCCAGGCCGCGAGCAGTACTTC.

The chain is built from TRBV7-3 and TRBJ2-3; D is unresolved. Per germline, CDR1 SGHTA and CDR2 FQGTGA. The CDR3 is made up of 13 amino acids. Deletions cut 2 bases from V and 1 base from J, with 4 bases between. The CDR3 here is CASSLLRTDTQYF. CDR3 in DNA: TGTGCCAGCAGCTTACTGCGCACAGATACGCAGTATTTT. Together with reference TRBV7-3 and TRBJ2-3, the CDR3 gives the full variable domain: GAGVSQTPSNKVTEKGKYVELRCDPISGHTALYWYRQSLGQGPEFLIYFQGTGAADDSGLPNDRFFAVRPEGSVSTLKIQRTERGDSAVYLCASSLLRTDTQYFGPGTRLTVL.

This clonotype was recorded at least ten times. This chain links TRBV7-9 with TRBJ2-1; 7 positions agree with TRBD1. Per the germline V gene, CDR1 is SEHNR and CDR2 is FQNEAQ (reference sequence). V lost 5 bases and J lost 3; bases outside the gene matches: 4. The CDR3 spans 14 residues. CDR3 region: CASSPGQSYNEQFF. CDR3 nucleotide sequence: TGTGCCAGCAGCCCGGGACAGAGCTACAATGAGCAGTTCTTC.

The table lists this clonotype with a few counts. The chain carries TRBV9 and TRBJ1-2; TRBD1 is a possible D gene (6 bases). The V end lost 6 bases, the J end lost 3 bases, and 18 bases lay between the germline ends. Per germline, CDR1 SGDLS and CDR2 YYNGEE. CDR3 size: 15 residues. The CDR3 sequence is CASTSDSSLYYGYTF. DNA for the CDR3: TGTGCCAGCACCTCGGACAGCTCGTTATACTATGGCTACACCTTC.

The table lists this clonotype with a few counts. The chain uses TRBV6-2 or TRBV6-3 and TRBJ2-7, with 8 bases fitting TRBD2. This CDR3 comprises 15 residues. The V gene end was trimmed by 6 bases and the J gene end by 2 bases; junction bases not matched to a gene: 9. From germline, CDR1 is MNHEY and CDR2 SVGEGT. CDR3 in DNA: TGTGCCAGCAGCGCTCGCGGGGGGTCCACCTACGAGCAGTACTTC. It encodes CASSARGGSTYEQYF.

In its sample, this clonotype was seen a few times. CDR3 sequence (DNA): TGTGCCAGCAGCTCCCGGGGAGGGGCTGAAGCTTTCTTT. It codes for CASSSRGGAEAFF. This sequence joins TRBV7-9 and TRBJ1-1; perhaps TRBD1 as D (5 bases). Trimming stripped 4 bases from V and 6 bases from J, with 12 bases between. Germline-derived CDR1 and CDR2 are SEHNR and FQNEAQ (reference sequence). This CDR3 region has 13 residues.

This clonotype was observed a few times. The rearrangement links TRBV24-1 to TRBJ1-3; the D is unclear. The CDR3 sequence is 16 residues long. The germline gives CDR1 KGHDR, CDR2 SFDVKD. Trimming stripped 3 bases from V and 0 bases from J, with 11 bases between. In DNA form, the CDR3 reads TGTGCCACCAGTGATGAACGACTGGACTCTGGAAACACCATATATTTT. Protein sequence: CATSDERLDSGNTIYF.

V usage is TRBV30 and J usage is TRBJ2-1; 9 positions agree with TRBD1. The CDR3 contains 14 residues. Germline V gene lookup returns CDR1 GTSNPN and CDR2 SVGIG (reference sequence). With 5 bases clipped from V and 0 bases from J, the junction kept 2 bases outside the gene matches. The CDR3 DNA reads TGTGCCTGGGGACAGGGGAGCTCCTACAATGAGCAGTTCTTC. It yields the protein CAWGQGSSYNEQFF.

CDR3 in DNA: TGTGCCAGCTCACTTGGTGGCGGGAGTAATAATGAGCAGTTCTTC. This translates into CASSLGGGSNNEQFF. V gene TRBV18 combines with J gene TRBJ2-1; TRBD2 aligns across 7 bases. Looked up from germline, CDR1 is KGHSH and CDR2 is LQKENI. V lost 4 bases, J lost 7 bases, and 10 bases stayed unmatched. CDR3 length: 15 residues. The full variable domain, with the rest looked up from reference TRBV18 and TRBJ2-1, is NAGVMQNPRHLVRRRGQEARLRCSPMKGHSHVYWYRQLPEEGLKFMVYLQKENIIDESGMPKERFSAEFPKEGPSILRIQQVVRGDSAAYFCASSLGGGSNNEQFFGPGTRLTVL.

This clonotype was counted a few times. V usage is TRBV6-2 or TRBV6-3 and J usage is TRBJ2-1; no clear D gene. CDR3 length: 12 amino acids. Germline lookup yields CDR1 MNHEY and CDR2 SVGEGT. V was pared by 8 bases and J by 9 bases, with 14 bases between. The CDR3 region has the DNA TGTGCCAGCCTGAGGCTGGCAGGTGAGCAGTTCTTC. Its protein is CASLRLAGEQFF.

The chain links TRBV6-2 or TRBV6-3 to TRBJ2-1; D assignment may be TRBD1 or TRBD2 (5 bases each). The CDR3 loop spans 14 amino acids. Trimming stripped 2 bases from V and 5 bases from J, with 10 bases between. Germline values: CDR1 MNHEY, CDR2 SVGEGT. The CDR3 loop is CASSYGGWDNEQFF. The CDR3 DNA follows: TGTGCCAGCAGTTACGGGGGATGGGACAATGAGCAGTTCTTC.

CDR3 residues: CASGFLSGRAVFETQYF. The CDR3 nucleotides are TGTGCCAGCGGGTTCCTTAGCGGGAGGGCCGTATTTGAGACCCAGTACTTC. The J gene is TRBJ2-5, the V gene TRBV6-2 or TRBV6-3, with TRBD2 identical over 11 bases. CDR3 length equals 17 residues. Looked up from germline, CDR1 is MNHEY and CDR2 is SVGEGT. V was clipped by 8 bases and J by 5 bases; unmatched bases: 16.

This clonotype was seen ten or more times. The V gene is TRBV20-1, the J gene TRBJ2-3; D is possibly TRBD1 (5 bases). V lost 3 bases to trimming and J lost 5 bases, with 9 bases between them. This CDR3 contains 12 residues. Germline CDR1 is DFQATT and CDR2 is SNEGSKA (reference sequence). The CDR3 region has the DNA TGCAGTGCTAGCAACAGGAGAGATACGCAGTATTTT. Amino acid sequence: CSASNRRDTQYF.

This clonotype was recorded a few times. This chain uses TRBV12-3 or TRBV12-4 with TRBJ1-2, with no clear D. The CDR3 covers 14 residues. Trimming cost V 6 bases and J 0 bases, with 11 bases left between them. Here the CDR3 reads CASSRQPTNYGYTF. CDR3 nucleotides: TGTGCCAGCAGCCGACAACCCACTAACTATGGCTACACCTTC.

The chain recombines TRBV9 with TRBJ2-2; perhaps D is TRBD1 or TRBD2 (7 bases each). Trimming cost V 6 bases and J 1 base, with 16 bases left between them. Per germline, CDR1 SGDLS and CDR2 YYNGEE. The CDR3 runs to 16 residues. For the CDR3, the DNA is TGTGCCAGCACCGCAGGGGGGGACAGGAACACCGGGGAGCTGTTTTTT. Amino acid sequence: CASTAGGDRNTGELFF.

The V and J genes are TRBV20-1 and TRBJ2-7, with 7 bases matching TRBD2. V was clipped by 2 bases and J by 2 bases; unmatched bases: 12. The CDR3 totals 16 residues. In germline, CDR1 is DFQATT, CDR2 SNEGSKA (reference sequence). The CDR3 sequence is CSARMETSRPPYEQYF. In DNA, the CDR3 is TGCAGTGCTAGAATGGAGACTAGCCGACCTCCCTACGAGCAGTACTTC.

This clonotype was detected only a few times. The chain is built from TRBV2 and TRBJ2-1; D may be TRBD2 (5 bases). The CDR3 length is 13 residues. CDR1 SNHLY and CDR2 FYNNEI come from the germline V gene. The V end lost 6 bases, the J end lost 8 bases, and 14 bases lay between the germline ends. The CDR3: CASSELRVDEQFF. For the CDR3, the DNA is TGTGCCAGCAGCGAGTTGCGGGTGGATGAGCAGTTCTTC.

This clonotype appeared many times. The rearrangement joins TRBV7-2 to TRBJ2-5; D is undetermined. Germline V gene data show CDR1 as SGHTA and CDR2 as FQGNSA. V was pared by 5 bases and J by 4 bases, with 11 bases between. This CDR3 is built from 13 residues. The DNA of the CDR3 is TGTGCCAGCAGCCCTCCCGGAAGAGAGACCCAGTACTTC. Residues: CASSPPGRETQYF.

There are a few counts of this clonotype. The rearrangement uses TRBV12-3 or TRBV12-4 and TRBJ1-1; tentative D call: TRBD1 (5 bases). The CDR3 has 14 amino acids. The V end was cut by 6 bases, the J end by 7 bases, with 18 bases between. The DNA for the CDR3 is TGTGCCAGCAGGAGGAACGGGGGTCAAGGTGAAGCTTTCTTT. Residues: CASRRNGGQGEAFF.

The sample holds a few counts of this clonotype. This chain uses TRBV20-1 with TRBJ1-5; 7 bases map to TRBD1. V shed 6 bases, J shed 5 bases, and the junction held 10 bases outside the gene matches. This CDR3 contains 14 residues. Per germline, CDR1 DFQATT and CDR2 SNEGSKA (reference sequence). The CDR3 DNA is TGCAGTGCCCGGCAGCCACAGGGGTATCAGCCCCAGCATTTT. Amino acid sequence: CSARQPQGYQPQHF.

The CDR3 protein is CASSLIRMAGQGPPSYTF. CDR3 bases: TGTGCCAGCAGCTTAATCCGAATGGCGGGACAGGGGCCGCCGAGCTACACCTTC. The chain employs TRBV7-2 and TRBJ1-2; TRBD1 matches at 10 bases. The V gene's germline CDR1 is SGHTA and CDR2 FQGNSA. Unmatched junction bases numbered 18, after V lost 2 bases and J lost 9 bases. The CDR3 extends over 18 amino acids.

This clonotype appeared many times. The chain couples TRBV7-9 to TRBJ2-1; TRBD2 agrees at 8 bases. The junction had 8 bases not matched to a gene; V was cut back by 2 bases and J by 8 bases. The CDR3 has 15 residues. Germline V gives CDR1 SEHNR, CDR2 FQNEAQ (reference sequence). CDR3 amino acids: CASSLTGGIGDEQFF. In nucleotides, the CDR3 is TGTGCCAGCAGCTTAACGGGAGGGATCGGCGATGAGCAGTTCTTC.